Presented here are 5 T cell receptor beta chains from one specimen sequenced in a study of T-cell memory formation after mild COVID-19. TCRdb reanalysed the 5' RACE reads using MiXCR and keeps one entry per CDR3 protein. The sample shows hundreds of thousands of distinct CDR3 sequences, less than 25% of them seen only once. Sequencing was performed on PBMCs or a T cell subset sorted from them (not recorded which). Receptors originate from an adult woman who had mild COVID-19 (a few samples of this study predate the infection). Cell type and time point are not known.

This chain uses TRBV7-3 with TRBJ2-1; TRBD2 agrees at 9 bases. Trimming took 8 bases from V and 7 from J; bases not matched to a gene: 6. Germline CDR1 is SGHTA and CDR2 is FQGTGA. This CDR3 contains 13 residues. The CDR3, as DNA: TGTGCCAGCGGGGAAGCGGGGGGAAATGAGCAGTTCTTC. Its protein product is CASGEAGGNEQFF.

The chain has TRBV4-1 and TRBJ2-3; TRBD2 aligns across 7 bases. The CDR3 is 18 amino acids. Trimming took 0 bases from V and 0 from J; bases not matched to a gene: 9. The germline V gene encodes CDR1 MGHRA and CDR2 YSYEKL. The DNA of the CDR3 is TGCGCCAGCAGCCAAGAACGCGGGGGAGGGACTAGCACAGATACGCAGTATTTT. Translated, it gives CASSQERGGGTSTDTQYF.

The chain couples TRBV5-1 to TRBJ2-2; D unresolved. Germline CDR1 is SGHRS and CDR2 is YFSETQ. Trimming stripped 0 bases from V and 7 bases from J, with 10 bases between. There are 14 residues in the CDR3. CDR3 DNA sequence: TGCGCCAGCAGCTTGGTACTCGGTCACGGGGAGCTGTTTTTT. Protein: CASSLVLGHGELFF. The full variable domain, rest sourced from reference TRBV5-1 and TRBJ2-2, is KAGVTQTPRYLIKTRGQQVTLSCSPISGHRSVSWYQQTPGQGLQFLFEYFSETQRNKGNFPGRFSGRQFSNSRSEMNVSTLELGDSALYLCASSLVLGHGELFFGEGSRLTVL.

This clonotype was seen a few times. The chain recombines TRBV7-6 with TRBJ2-2; possibly TRBD2 for D (6 bases). Germline V lookup: CDR1 SGHVS, CDR2 FNYEAQ. Between the trimmed V and J ends, which lost 4 bases and 5 bases, there was a span of 20 bases. The CDR3 sequence is 17 residues long. CDR3 region: CASSSGGVAGTTGELFF. The CDR3 nucleotides are TGTGCCAGCAGCTCCGGTGGTGTTGCAGGGACTACCGGGGAGCTGTTTTTT.

The chain combines TRBV30 with TRBJ2-1; D assignment may be TRBD1 or TRBD2 (6 bases each). This CDR3 has 16 amino acids. V lost 0 bases and J 3 bases, leaving 15 bases between the germline ends. Germline loops: CDR1 GTSNPN, CDR2 SVGIG (reference sequence). The CDR3 loop reads CAWSVLGGHGYNEQFF. Here the CDR3 DNA reads TGTGCCTGGAGTGTATTAGGGGGGCATGGCTACAATGAGCAGTTCTTC.